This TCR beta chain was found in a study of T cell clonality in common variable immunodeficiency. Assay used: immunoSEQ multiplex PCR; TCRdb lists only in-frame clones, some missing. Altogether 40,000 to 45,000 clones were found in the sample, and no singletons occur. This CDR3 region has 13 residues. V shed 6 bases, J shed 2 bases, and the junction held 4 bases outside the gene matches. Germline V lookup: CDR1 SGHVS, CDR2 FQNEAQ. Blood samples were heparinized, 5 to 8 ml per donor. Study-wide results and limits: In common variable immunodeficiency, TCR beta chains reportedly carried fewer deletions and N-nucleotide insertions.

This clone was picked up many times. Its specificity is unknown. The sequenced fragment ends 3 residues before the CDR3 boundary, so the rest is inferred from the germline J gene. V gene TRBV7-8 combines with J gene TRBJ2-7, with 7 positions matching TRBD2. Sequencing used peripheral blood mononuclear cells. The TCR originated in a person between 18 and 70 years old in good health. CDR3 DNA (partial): TGTGCCAGCAGTGCTGGACTAGCCTACGAG. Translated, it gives CASSAGLAYE. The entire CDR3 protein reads CASSAGLAYEQYF.